This paragraph covers one T cell receptor (beta chain) sequence. Its matching antigen is unknown. This table comes from immunoSEQ multiplex PCR, and its TCRdb copy is limited to in-frame clones, with some not included. The sample carries thousands of clones, approximately 95% recorded once. Germline CDR1 reads SGHTA; CDR2 reads FQGNSA. Between the trimmed V and J ends, which lost 4 bases and 0 bases, there was a span of 12 bases. This CDR3 is 15 amino acids long. Repeated repertoire sampling spanned the course of chemoradiotherapy. This sample is drawn from a study of chemoradiotherapy in HPV16-positive cancers. Study-level results: Better recurrence-free survival went with HPV-responsive T-cell expansion in HPV16-positive patients. Candidate HPV-specific clones and E7-related TCR motifs grew in tumor during treatment. The functional HPV-specific definition rests on just a couple of HPV16-positive patients.

The chain uses TRBV7-2 and TRBJ1-2, with D possibly matching TRBD1 (5 bases). This clonotype was sampled from a human donor with HPV-associated anogenital cancer. Sampling took place from a patient who underwent chemoradiotherapy. CDR3 sequence (DNA): TGTGCCAGCAGCTGGGGGGATGCCTCTAACTATGGCTACACCTTC. Amino acid sequence: CASSWGDASNYGYTF. The whole variable domain, remainder taken from reference TRBV7-2 and TRBJ1-2, is GAGVSQSPSNKVTEKGKDVELRCDPISGHTALYWYRQSLGQGLEFLIYFQGNSAPDKSGLPSDRFSAERTGGSVSTLTIQRTQQEDSAVYLCASSWGDASNYGYTFGSGTRLTVV.